These 12 T cell receptor beta chains share one sample of origin, sequenced in a study of T cells in Graves' hyperthyroidism and ophthalmopathy. Amplification targeted TCR beta CDR3 regions from RNA transcripts. With the HTBI primer set, the TCR CDR3 went through a first round of RT-PCR. TCRdb analysed the multiplex PCR reads with MiXCR anew, one entry per CDR3 protein. This table holds hundreds of thousands of distinct CDR3 sequences, roughly 21% found once. Sequencing used blood. Receptors originate from a man aged 40-49 years with Graves' ophthalmopathy.

V gene TRBV18 combines with J gene TRBJ2-5, with a possible D match to TRBD2 (5 bases). Germline values: CDR1 KGHSH, CDR2 LQKENI. CDR3 size: 15 residues. Trimming removed 5 bases at V and 7 bases at J, with 20 bases between. The CDR3 bases are TGTGCCAGCTCATCTCTACCCCCGACTGCGGGGACCCAGTACTTC. Amino acids: CASSSLPPTAGTQYF.

The table lists this clonotype with a few counts. The chain joins TRBV30 to TRBJ2-5, with 8 bases aligning to TRBD1. Trimming cost V 4 bases and J 6 bases; bases outside gene matches: 7. Germline V gene sequence: CDR1 GTSNPN, CDR2 SVGIG (reference sequence). This CDR3 has 13 amino acids. The CDR3 protein is CAWMKTGAKTQYF. In DNA, the CDR3 is TGTGCCTGGATGAAGACAGGGGCGAAGACCCAGTACTTC.

This clonotype was observed a handful of times. The genes are TRBV9 and TRBJ2-1; tentative D call: TRBD2 (7 bases). The germline V and J ends were trimmed by 3 bases and 6 bases, with 19 bases remaining between them. The germline V gene has CDR1 SGDLS and CDR2 YYNGEE. The CDR3 sequence is 16 residues long. The CDR3 is CASSARTGRVRNEQFF. The CDR3 DNA follows: TGTGCCAGCAGCGCCCGCACAGGGAGGGTCCGCAATGAGCAGTTCTTC.

The CDR3 DNA reads as TGTGCCAGCAGCCCGCAAGAGGGGACGCTTGCTTTCTTT. Encoded protein: CASSPQEGTLAFF. This chain uses TRBV9 with TRBJ1-1; the D gene is possibly TRBD1 (5 bases). The CDR3 runs to 13 residues. V lost 4 bases and J 11 bases, leaving 18 bases between the germline ends. The V gene's germline CDR1 is SGDLS and CDR2 YYNGEE.

This clonotype was counted many times. V gene TRBV10-2 combines with J gene TRBJ2-1; 9 nucleotides match TRBD2. The V gene's germline CDR1 is WSHSY and CDR2 SAAADI. This CDR3 has 14 amino acids. After removal of 8 bases from V and 9 bases from J, the junction contained 11 bases not matched to a gene. The CDR3 DNA reads as TGCGCCAGCGGCAAATCTAGCGGGATAGGTGAGCAGTTCTTC. The encoded protein is CASGKSSGIGEQFF.

Many counts were recorded for this clonotype. This chain connects TRBV5-6 to TRBJ2-7, with 7 nucleotides matching TRBD1. Germline V gene sequence: CDR1 SGHDT, CDR2 YYEEEE. Trimming at V came to 4 bases and at J to 2 bases, leaving 9 bases not matched to a gene. CDR3 size: 15 residues. This CDR3 is CASSNWGTVPYEQYF. CDR3 nucleotides: TGTGCCAGCAGCAACTGGGGGACAGTCCCCTACGAGCAGTACTTC.

This clonotype appeared many times. The chain has TRBV28 and TRBJ1-2; D not certain. The CDR3 runs 15 residues. Looked up from germline, CDR1 is MDHEN and CDR2 is SYDVKM. V was pared by 1 base and J by 8 bases, with 17 bases between. The CDR3 protein is CASSLSERHLKGYTF. CDR3 bases: TGTGCCAGCAGTTTATCGGAGAGACACCTAAAAGGCTACACCTTC.

This clonotype was seen only a few times. The chain links TRBV9 to TRBJ1-2, with 10 bases aligning to TRBD1. V was pared by 3 bases and J by 3 bases, with 2 bases of the junction left unmatched. This CDR3 region has 14 residues. CDR1 and CDR2 from the germline V gene are SGDLS and YYNGEE. In DNA form, the CDR3 reads TGTGCCAGCAGCGAGGACAGGGGGGACTATGGCTACACCTTC. Amino acids: CASSEDRGDYGYTF. The whole variable domain, filled in from reference TRBV9 and TRBJ1-2, reads DSGVTQTPKHLITATGQRVTLRCSPRSGDLSVYWYQQSLDQGLQFLIQYYNGEERAKGNILERFSAQQFPDLHSELNLSSLELGDSALYFCASSEDRGDYGYTFGSGTRLTVV.

This clonotype was observed many times. The chain joins TRBV12-3 or TRBV12-4 to TRBJ2-6; weak D call: TRBD1 (5 bases). The CDR3 has 14 residues. V gave up 9 bases and J gave up 2 bases, with 11 bases separating them. CDR3 protein: CASEAGTGANVLTF. The CDR3 DNA reads TGTGCCAGTGAAGCAGGGACTGGGGCCAACGTCCTGACTTTC.

The chain employs TRBV6-1 and TRBJ1-2; D is undetermined. The germline gives CDR1 MNHNS, CDR2 SASEGT. With 5 bases removed from V and 8 bases from J, the gap between germline ends came to 18 bases. This CDR3 region has 14 residues. CDR3 DNA sequence: TGTGCCAGCAGTCCGCCAACCTGGCTAGAAGGCTACACCTTC. Amino acids: CASSPPTWLEGYTF.

This clonotype showed up just a few times. This chain uses TRBV7-9 with TRBJ2-7; 7 bases match TRBD1. V gave up 2 bases and J gave up 2 bases; unmatched junction bases: 6. Germline values: CDR1 SEHNR, CDR2 FQNEAQ (reference sequence). The CDR3 runs to 15 residues. The CDR3, as DNA: TGTGCCAGCAGCTTACCCAGACAGGGAACCTACGAGCAGTACTTC. Protein sequence: CASSLPRQGTYEQYF.

The V gene is TRBV7-8, the J gene TRBJ2-3, with a possible D match to TRBD2 (7 bases). Trimming cost V 6 bases and J 4 bases, with 14 bases left between them. This CDR3 contains 14 residues. From germline, CDR1 is SGHVS and CDR2 FQNEAQ. The DNA of the CDR3 is TGTGCCAGCAGATCCAGGGAGGGGGCAGATACGCAGTATTTT. This codes for CASRSREGADTQYF.